The source of this TCR beta chain is a study of early T cells in non-severe SARS-CoV-2 infection. Of note for this clonotype: This clone may be a read error of a much larger clone one base away.

TCRdb re-derived calls from the 5' RACE reads in MiXCR, one entry per CDR3 protein. Counted here are some 38,000 distinct CDR3 sequences, 3% to 4.5% occurring once; the ten biggest clones make up about a tenth. V lost 8 bases, J lost 0 bases, and 13 bases lay in between. This CDR3 comprises 14 residues. Germline lookup yields CDR1 SQVTM and CDR2 ANQGSEA. Sequenced material: whole blood. The V and J genes are TRBV29-1 and TRBJ2-2, with D perhaps matching TRBD1 (6 bases). This sequence was found in an adult who was a healthcare worker with PCR-confirmed SARS-CoV-2 infection or an uninfected control (not recorded which). CDR3 sequence: CSTSGHSNTGELFF. The CDR3 nucleotides read TGCAGCACATCGGGACATTCGAACACCGGGGAGCTGTTTTTT.